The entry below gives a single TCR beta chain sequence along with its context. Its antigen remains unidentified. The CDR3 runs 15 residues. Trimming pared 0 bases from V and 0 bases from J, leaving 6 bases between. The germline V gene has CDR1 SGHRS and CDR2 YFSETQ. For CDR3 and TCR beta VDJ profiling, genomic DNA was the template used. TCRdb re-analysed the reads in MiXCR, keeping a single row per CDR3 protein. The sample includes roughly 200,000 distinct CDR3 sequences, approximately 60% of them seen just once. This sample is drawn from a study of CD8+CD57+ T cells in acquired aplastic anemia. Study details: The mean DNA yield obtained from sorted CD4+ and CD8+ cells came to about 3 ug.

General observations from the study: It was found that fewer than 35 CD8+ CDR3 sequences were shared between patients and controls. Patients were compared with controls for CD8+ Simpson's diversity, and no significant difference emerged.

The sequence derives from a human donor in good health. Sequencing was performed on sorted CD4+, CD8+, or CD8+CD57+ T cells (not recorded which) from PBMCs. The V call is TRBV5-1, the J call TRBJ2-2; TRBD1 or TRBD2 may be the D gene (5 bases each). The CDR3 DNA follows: TGCGCCAGCAGCTTGGGAGGGGCGAACACCGGGGAGCTGTTTTTT. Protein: CASSLGGANTGELFF.